The 17 T cell receptor beta chains below were found in one sample sequenced in a study of response to subunit inactivated influenza vaccine. TCRdb re-analysed the RT-PCR reads in MiXCR, keeping a single row per CDR3 protein. The sample holds 450,000 to 550,000 distinct CDR3 sequences, approximately 24% seen once. Sequenced material: CD4+ T cells sorted from PBMCs, taken around 5 days after vaccination. These receptors were obtained from a man aged 50 to 59 who received an inactivated influenza vaccine.

The chain uses TRBV3-1 and TRBJ2-7, with 10 bases matching TRBD2. The CDR3 spans 15 residues. Per germline, CDR1 LGHDT and CDR2 YNNKEL (reference sequence). V was clipped by 7 bases and J by 3 bases; unmatched bases: 9. In nucleotides, the CDR3 is TGTGCCAGCACCTTGGGGACTAGCGCTTACTACGAGCAGTACTTC. The encoded protein is CASTLGTSAYYEQYF.

This clonotype has only one observation. The rearrangement links TRBV2 to TRBJ2-2, with D unresolved. CDR1 and CDR2 from the germline V gene are SNHLY and FYNNEI. Trimming cost V 7 bases and J 1 base, with 7 bases left between them. The CDR3 has 13 amino acids. CDR3 sequence: CASTVLNTGELFF. The CDR3 coding sequence is TGTGCCAGCACCGTACTGAACACCGGGGAGCTGTTTTTT.

A few counts support this clonotype. The DNA for the CDR3 is TGCGCCAGCAGCTTTGGGAACACTCTCTGGACTGAAGCTTTCTTT. Its translation is CASSFGNTLWTEAFF. V gene TRBV5-1 combines with J gene TRBJ1-1; D unclear. V was clipped by 2 bases and J by 5 bases, with 16 bases between them. Germline CDR1 and CDR2: SGHRS and YFSETQ. The CDR3 covers 15 residues.

V gene TRBV7-2 combines with J gene TRBJ2-4; 11 nucleotides line up with TRBD1. CDR3 size: 16 residues. CDR1 is SGHTA and CDR2 is FQGNSA in the germline V gene. Trimming took 4 bases from V and 1 from J; bases not matched to a gene: 3. The chain's CDR3 is CASSWTGGAAKNIQYF. The CDR3 DNA reads TGTGCCAGCAGCTGGACAGGGGGCGCTGCCAAAAACATTCAGTACTTC.

The genes are TRBV20-1 and TRBJ1-6; D might be TRBD1 (6 bases). V was cut by 7 bases and J by 6 bases, with 13 bases left in between. CDR1 and CDR2 from the germline V gene are DFQATT and SNEGSKA (reference sequence). CDR3 size: 13 residues. This CDR3 is CSVGGFLNSPLHF. Here the CDR3 DNA reads TGCAGTGTAGGGGGGTTTCTTAATTCACCCCTCCACTTT.

The chain couples TRBV10-3 to TRBJ2-7; D might be TRBD1 (6 bases). The germline CDR1 and CDR2 sequences are ENHRY and SYGVKD. This CDR3 is built from 13 residues. V was clipped by 4 bases and J by 3 bases, with 10 bases between them. The chain's CDR3 is CAISARGGYEQYF. CDR3 sequence (DNA): TGTGCCATCAGTGCCAGGGGCGGCTACGAGCAGTACTTC.

In this sample, this clonotype turned up many times. V gene TRBV4-2 combines with J gene TRBJ2-3, with D possibly being TRBD2 (5 bases). Germline V gene sequence: CDR1 LGHNA, CDR2 YNFKEQ. The CDR3 length is 13 residues. V was cut by 1 base and J by 3 bases, with 5 bases left in between. The DNA for the CDR3 is TGTGCCAGCAGCCAAGCGGGGACAGATACGCAGTATTTT. Its protein is CASSQAGTDTQYF.

The chain employs TRBV12-3 or TRBV12-4 and TRBJ2-3, with D possibly being TRBD1 or TRBD2 (5 bases each). Trimming pared 3 bases from V and 0 bases from J, leaving 13 bases between. The CDR3 has 16 residues. The CDR3 protein is CASSFSLGASTDTQYF. CDR3 nucleotides: TGTGCCAGCAGTTTCTCCCTCGGGGCTAGCACAGATACGCAGTATTTT.

The genes are TRBV5-1 and TRBJ1-1; D gene uncertain. Germline CDR1 is SGHRS and CDR2 is YFSETQ. This CDR3 spans 14 amino acids. The ends were cut back, 3 bases at V and 1 base at J, with 10 bases in the middle. Written as DNA, the CDR3 is TGCGCCAGCAGCTCGAAACTATCGAACACTGAAGCTTTCTTT. Translated, it gives CASSSKLSNTEAFF.

This clonotype showed up many times. The V call is TRBV6-1, the J call TRBJ2-1; TRBD2 is a possible D gene (5 bases). The V and J ends lost 6 bases and 2 bases respectively, with 11 bases between them. The germline V gene has CDR1 MNHNS and CDR2 SASEGT. The length of the CDR3 is 14 residues. CDR3 coding DNA: TGTGCCAGCAGATGGCGGGTACCCTACAATGAGCAGTTCTTC. Translation gives CASRWRVPYNEQFF.

This clonotype was detected a few times. V is TRBV20-1 and J is TRBJ2-1; D not resolved. V gave up 6 bases and J gave up 8 bases, with 20 bases separating them. The germline gives CDR1 DFQATT, CDR2 SNEGSKA (reference sequence). The CDR3 consists of 14 residues. In DNA, the CDR3 is TGCAGTGCAAGACTGTCTCCGACGCCCTATGAGCAGTTCTTC. Translating gives CSARLSPTPYEQFF.

In DNA, the CDR3 is TGTGCCATCAGGGACAGGACGGACACTGAAGCTTTCTTT. Its protein is CAIRDRTDTEAFF. The chain uses TRBV10-3 and TRBJ1-1; TRBD1 matches at 7 bases. Germline V gene data show CDR1 as ENHRY and CDR2 as SYGVKD. This CDR3 is built from 13 residues. J gave up 3 bases and V 6 bases, and 4 bases lay outside the gene matches.

This chain joins TRBV18 and TRBJ2-1; D may be TRBD2 (6 bases). Per germline, CDR1 KGHSH and CDR2 LQKENI. V was shortened by 4 bases and J by 6 bases, with 13 bases between the two germline ends. This CDR3 has 14 amino acids. The CDR3 sequence: CASSLGLKINEQFF. DNA of the CDR3: TGTGCCAGCTCACTGGGACTCAAAATCAATGAGCAGTTCTTC. Full variable domain (outside the CDR3, taken from reference TRBV18 and TRBJ2-1): NAGVMQNPRHLVRRRGQEARLRCSPMKGHSHVYWYRQLPEEGLKFMVYLQKENIIDESGMPKERFSAEFPKEGPSILRIQQVVRGDSAAYFCASSLGLKINEQFFGPGTRLTVL.

This clonotype was detected only a few times. In nucleotides, the CDR3 is TGCAGTGCCTGGGACCAATGGGGTCTAAGCAATCAGCCCCAGCATTTT. This gives the protein CSAWDQWGLSNQPQHF. The rearrangement uses TRBV20-1 and TRBJ1-5; D is possibly TRBD1 (5 bases). Germline lookup yields CDR1 DFQATT and CDR2 SNEGSKA (reference sequence). The CDR3 runs 16 residues. Between the trimmed V and J ends, which lost 6 bases and 1 base, there was a span of 19 bases.

This clonotype was detected a few times. The CDR3 sequence is CASSDGTLGYEQYF. The CDR3, as DNA: TGTGCCAGCAGCGACGGGACCTTAGGGTACGAGCAGTACTTC. The chain combines TRBV7-9 with TRBJ2-7; D could derive from TRBD1 or TRBD2 (5 bases each). The germline V and J ends were trimmed by 5 bases and 4 bases, with 15 bases remaining between them. CDR3 length equals 14 residues. Germline V gene data show CDR1 as SEHNR and CDR2 as FQNEAQ (reference sequence).

This chain uses TRBV2 with TRBJ2-5, with D perhaps assigned TRBD1 or TRBD2 (5 bases each). Trimming cost V 6 bases and J 2 bases, with 10 bases left between them. The CDR3 contains 13 residues. CDR1 is SNHLY, CDR2 FYNNEI, per germline. Here the CDR3 DNA reads TGTGCCAGCAGGAGGGGACGGCAAGAGACCCAGTACTTC. This translates into CASRRGRQETQYF.

The chain has TRBV5-1 and TRBJ2-7; D ambiguous. V dropped 0 bases and J dropped 3 bases, with 10 bases sitting between them. Germline CDR1 and CDR2: SGHRS and YFSETQ. The CDR3 is 14 amino acids. CDR3 nucleotide sequence: TGCGCCAGCAGCTTGGCCCTTCAGGACTACGAGCAGTACTTC. It specifies CASSLALQDYEQYF. The full variable domain, completed using reference TRBV5-1 and TRBJ2-7, is KAGVTQTPRYLIKTRGQQVTLSCSPISGHRSVSWYQQTPGQGLQFLFEYFSETQRNKGNFPGRFSGRQFSNSRSEMNVSTLELGDSALYLCASSLALQDYEQYFGPGTRLTVT.